Shown below are 15 T cell receptor beta chains from a single sample sequenced in a study of blood T cells in healthy people across ages. A J-beta primer mix and a sample-barcoded 5' primer were used in a second PCR of about 6 to 12 cycles. TCRdb passed the 5' RACE reads through MiXCR, listing each CDR3 protein once. The sample holds over a million distinct CDR3 sequences, under 45% seen once. Sequencing was done on a sample of blood. The receptors shown here come from a woman in her fifties or sixties in good health.

The chain recombines TRBV6-5 with TRBJ1-5; 7 bases fit TRBD1. This CDR3 comprises 15 residues. After removal of 6 bases from V and 0 bases from J, the junction contained 5 bases not matched to a gene. The germline V gene encodes CDR1 MNHEY and CDR2 SVGAGI. The CDR3 here is CASRSGQFSNQPQHF. DNA for the CDR3: TGTGCCAGCAGGTCGGGACAGTTTAGCAATCAGCCCCAGCATTTT.

The V and J genes are TRBV3-1 and TRBJ2-2; tentative D call: TRBD1 (6 bases). This CDR3 has 15 residues. Trimming stripped 1 base from V and 2 bases from J, with 8 bases between. Germline V gene sequence: CDR1 LGHDT, CDR2 YNNKEL (reference sequence). The CDR3 sequence: CASSQGTANTGELFF. The CDR3 bases are TGTGCCAGCAGCCAAGGGACAGCCAACACCGGGGAGCTGTTTTTT.

The rearrangement uses TRBV7-3 and TRBJ2-7; D might be TRBD1 or TRBD2, each matching 5 bases. Germline-derived CDR1 and CDR2 are SGHTA and FQGTGA. Trimming removed 5 bases from V and 1 base from J, with 9 bases in between. The CDR3 consists of 13 residues. For the CDR3, the DNA is TGTGCCAGCAGCATAGGGGAGTCCTACGAGCAGTACTTC. It codes for CASSIGESYEQYF. The full variable domain, completed using reference TRBV7-3 and TRBJ2-7, is GAGVSQTPSNKVTEKGKYVELRCDPISGHTALYWYRQSLGQGPEFLIYFQGTGAADDSGLPNDRFFAVRPEGSVSTLKIQRTERGDSAVYLCASSIGESYEQYFGPGTRLTVT.

On this clonotype: Relative to the germline gene, one junction end is altered; a read error may explain this. V usage is TRBV3-1 and J usage is TRBJ2-3; 10 bases align to TRBD1. The CDR3 is 17 residues long. The germline CDR1 and CDR2 sequences are LGHDT and YNNKEL (reference sequence). In nucleotides, the CDR3 is TGTGCCAGCAGCCAAGAATGGGACAGGGGTCCCACAGTTACGCAGTATTTT. It yields the protein CASSQEWDRGPTVTQYF.

J is TRBJ2-3 and V is TRBV6-1, with a possible D match to TRBD1 (5 bases). The CDR3 is made up of 15 amino acids. V was trimmed by 6 bases and J by 1 base, leaving 14 bases between them. CDR1 is MNHNS, CDR2 SASEGT, per germline. CDR3 nucleotides: TGTGCCAGCAGGTCCACAGGTCGTGGCACAGATACGCAGTATTTT. Translated, it gives CASRSTGRGTDTQYF.

The V call is TRBV28, the J call TRBJ2-2, with 7 bases lining up with TRBD1. The CDR3 totals 16 residues. Germline CDR1 is MDHEN and CDR2 is SYDVKM. J was trimmed by 0 bases and V by 5 bases; bases with no gene match: 6. The CDR3 sequence is CASSTWTGANTGELFF. In nucleotides, the CDR3 is TGTGCCAGCAGTACCTGGACAGGAGCGAACACCGGGGAGCTGTTTTTT.

The rearrangement links TRBV2 to TRBJ2-3, with 10 bases identical to TRBD2. The V gene end was trimmed by 8 bases and the J gene end by 6 bases; junction bases not matched to a gene: 17. The CDR3 spans 17 residues. Germline V gives CDR1 SNHLY, CDR2 FYNNEI. CDR3 loop: CASHPQSGRAVRDTQYF. The CDR3, as DNA: TGTGCCAGCCATCCGCAGAGCGGGAGGGCCGTTCGGGATACGCAGTATTTT.

This clonotype was found a few times. The V and J genes are TRBV15 and TRBJ2-5, with D hard to call. With 0 bases removed from V and 5 bases from J, the gap between germline ends came to 13 bases. Germline V CDR1 and CDR2: LNHNV, YYDKDF (reference sequence). There are 15 residues in the CDR3. In DNA form, the CDR3 reads TGTGCCACCAGCAGAGATGGGCTAACCAAGGAGACCCAGTACTTC. The encoded protein is CATSRDGLTKETQYF.

J is TRBJ2-7 and V is TRBV20-1; 13 nucleotides agree with TRBD2. Gene TRBJ2-5 matches the end of the DNA better, so the J call may be wrong. The CDR3 is 16 amino acids. Germline V CDR1 and CDR2: DFQATT, SNEGSKA (reference sequence). CDR3 amino acids: CSATRLAGGNQETQYF. In DNA form, the CDR3 reads TGCAGTGCAACGAGACTAGCGGGAGGAAATCAAGAGACCCAGTACTTC.

This sequence joins TRBV20-1 and TRBJ2-7, with 10 bases matching TRBD1. Looked up from germline, CDR1 is DFQATT and CDR2 is SNEGSKA (reference sequence). The CDR3 spans 13 residues. The V segment lost 5 bases and the J segment 4 bases; nucleotides outside the gene matches: 5. CDR3 nucleotides: TGCAGTGCTCGGGGGACAGGGGAGTACGAGCAGTACTTC. This translates into CSARGTGEYEQYF.

This chain links TRBV9 with TRBJ1-2; D unclear. The length of the CDR3 is 14 residues. Germline V gene data show CDR1 as SGDLS and CDR2 as YYNGEE. Trimming took off 3 bases at V and 8 bases at J, with 17 bases between the two ends. CDR3: CASSANSPSGGYTF. CDR3 sequence (DNA): TGTGCCAGCAGCGCGAACTCCCCGAGTGGGGGCTACACCTTC.

This chain joins TRBV15 and TRBJ2-1; D remains ambiguous. V lost 5 bases and J 0 bases, leaving 5 bases between the germline ends. Germline V lookup: CDR1 LNHNV, CDR2 YYDKDF (reference sequence). CDR3 length: 13 residues. The CDR3 DNA is TGTGCCACCAGCCATGGCTCCTACAATGAGCAGTTCTTC. Its translation: CATSHGSYNEQFF.

The chain couples TRBV6-6 to TRBJ2-7; D gene unclear. The CDR3 runs to 12 residues. The germline V and J ends were trimmed by 2 bases and 3 bases, with 5 bases remaining between them. Germline loops: CDR1 MNHNY, CDR2 SVGAGI (reference sequence). The CDR3 loop is CASSYTNYEQYF. CDR3 sequence (DNA): TGTGCCAGCAGTTACACGAACTACGAGCAGTACTTC.

In this sample, this clonotype turned up once. The rearrangement uses TRBV20-1 and TRBJ2-1; D unresolved. The J call may be in error: the DNA end matches TRBJ2-7 better. The V gene's germline CDR1 is DFQATT and CDR2 SNEGSKA (reference sequence). The CDR3 loop spans 13 amino acids. The CDR3 DNA reads as TGCAGTGCTAGAGTCCTCGCCAAGAATGAGCAGTACTTC. Residues: CSARVLAKNEQYF.

This chain connects TRBV18 to TRBJ2-7, with 7 bases matching TRBD2. J gave up 5 bases and V 2 bases, and 6 bases lay outside the gene matches. The CDR3 length is 14 residues. Germline V CDR1 and CDR2: KGHSH, LQKENI. CDR3 nucleotide sequence: TGTGCCAGCTCACCAGGGACTAACCCAAACGAGCAGTACTTC. This gives the protein CASSPGTNPNEQYF.